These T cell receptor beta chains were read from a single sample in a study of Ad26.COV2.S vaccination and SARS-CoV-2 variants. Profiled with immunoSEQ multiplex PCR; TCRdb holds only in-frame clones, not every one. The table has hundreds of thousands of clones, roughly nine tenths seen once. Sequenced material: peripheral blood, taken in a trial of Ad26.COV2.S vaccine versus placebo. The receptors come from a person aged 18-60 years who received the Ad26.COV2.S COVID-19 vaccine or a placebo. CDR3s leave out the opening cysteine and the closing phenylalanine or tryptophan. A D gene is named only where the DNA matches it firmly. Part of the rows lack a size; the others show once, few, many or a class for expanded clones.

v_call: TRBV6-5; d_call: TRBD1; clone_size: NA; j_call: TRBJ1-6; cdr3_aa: ASSYSNRGNSPLH
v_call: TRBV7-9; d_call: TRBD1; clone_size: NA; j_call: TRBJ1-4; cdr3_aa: ASSARQGYEKLF
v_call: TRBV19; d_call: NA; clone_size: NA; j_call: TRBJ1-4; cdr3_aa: ASICGGDSTNEKLF
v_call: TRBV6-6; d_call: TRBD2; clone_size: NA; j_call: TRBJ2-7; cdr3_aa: ASTPLKRGAYEQY
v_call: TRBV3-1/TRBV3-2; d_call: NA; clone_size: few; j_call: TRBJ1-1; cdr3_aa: ASSQQGIEAF
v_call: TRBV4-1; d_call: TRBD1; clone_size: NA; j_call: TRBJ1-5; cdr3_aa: ASGQGAGQPQH
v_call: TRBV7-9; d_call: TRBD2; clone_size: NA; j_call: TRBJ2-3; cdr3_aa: ASSARGESTDTQY
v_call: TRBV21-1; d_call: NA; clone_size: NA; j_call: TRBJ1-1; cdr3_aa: ASSKEAGGDVWNTEAF
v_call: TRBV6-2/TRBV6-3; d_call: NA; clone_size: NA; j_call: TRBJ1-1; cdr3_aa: ASSWRVTEAF
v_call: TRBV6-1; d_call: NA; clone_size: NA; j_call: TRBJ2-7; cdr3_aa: ASSEWGKDEQY
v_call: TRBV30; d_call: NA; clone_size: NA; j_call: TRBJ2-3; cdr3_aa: AFSEFRDTQY
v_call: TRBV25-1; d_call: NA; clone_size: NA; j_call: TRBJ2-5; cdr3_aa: ASSASMGGQETQY
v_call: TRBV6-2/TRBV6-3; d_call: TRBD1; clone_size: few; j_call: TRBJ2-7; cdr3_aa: ASSYHWTGDEQY
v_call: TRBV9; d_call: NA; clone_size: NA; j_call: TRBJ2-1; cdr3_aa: ASSVGASDSYNEQF
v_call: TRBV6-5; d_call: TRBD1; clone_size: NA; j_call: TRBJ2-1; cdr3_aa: ASRTGQGAHNEQF
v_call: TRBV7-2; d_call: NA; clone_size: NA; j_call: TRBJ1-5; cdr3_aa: ASSLAGDQPQH
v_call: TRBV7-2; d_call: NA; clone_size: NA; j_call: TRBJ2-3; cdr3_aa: ASSTRSGADTQY